A selection of T cell receptor beta chains follows, all from one sample in a study of graft-versus-host responses after intestinal transplantation. These receptors have no known antigen. Assay: immunoSEQ multiplex PCR; the TCRdb copy retains only in-frame clones and omits some. The repertoire includes tens of thousands of clones, around 90% of them detected once, and more than 7% sits in the top ten. Specimen: unstimulated CD8+ T cells sorted from spleen or lymph node cells, collected before transplant. The receptors come from a human donor who was the organ donor for an intestinal transplant. The CDR3 runs from the conserved cysteine through the conserved F or W. D genes are given only for firm matches. Only some rows state a clone size, as once, few, many or a class for expanded clones.

D gene: -
V gene: TRBV6-5
CDR3 length: 15
clone size: -
J gene: TRBJ1-5
CDR3 protein: CASSYSGQANQPQHF
CDR3 DNA: TGTGCCAGCAGTTACTCTGGCCAGGCCAATCAGCCCCAGCATTTT

D gene: -
V gene: TRBV7-6
CDR3 length: 12
clone size: -
J gene: TRBJ2-7
CDR3 protein: CASSLVGYEQYF
CDR3 DNA: TGTGCCAGCAGCTTAGTAGGATACGAGCAGTACTTC

D gene: TRBD2
V gene: TRBV2
CDR3 length: 14
clone size: -
J gene: TRBJ2-5
CDR3 protein: CASSDGGTRETQYF
CDR3 DNA: TGTGCCAGCAGTGACGGGGGGACCAGGGAGACCCAGTACTTC

D gene: -
V gene: TRBV6-5
CDR3 length: 11
clone size: -
J gene: TRBJ2-7
CDR3 protein: CASFGGYEQYF
CDR3 DNA: TGTGCCAGTTTCGGAGGCTACGAGCAGTACTTC

D gene: TRBD1
V gene: TRBV5-1
CDR3 length: 12
clone size: -
J gene: TRBJ2-7
CDR3 protein: CASSQGVYEQYF
CDR3 DNA: TGCGCCAGCAGCCAGGGGGTATACGAGCAGTACTTC

D gene: TRBD1
V gene: TRBV6-1
CDR3 length: 13
clone size: -
J gene: TRBJ1-3
CDR3 protein: CASRDRGGNTIYF
CDR3 DNA: TGTGCCAGCAGGGACAGGGGTGGCAACACCATATATTTT

D gene: -
V gene: TRBV28
CDR3 length: 13
clone size: few
J gene: TRBJ1-2
CDR3 protein: CASSLVDGYGYTF
CDR3 DNA: TGTGCCAGCAGTTTGGTAGACGGCTATGGCTACACCTTC

D gene: -
V gene: TRBV9
CDR3 length: 15
clone size: -
J gene: TRBJ2-7
CDR3 protein: CASSGDSGGSYEQYF
CDR3 DNA: TGTGCCAGCAGTGGTGACTCCGGGGGTTCCTACGAGCAGTACTTC

D gene: -
V gene: TRBV6-5
CDR3 length: 15
clone size: -
J gene: TRBJ1-2
CDR3 protein: CASSYMSGGIYGYTF
CDR3 DNA: TGTGCCAGCAGTTATATGTCTGGAGGGATCTATGGCTACACCTTC

D gene: -
V gene: TRBV7-2
CDR3 length: 17
clone size: -
J gene: TRBJ1-6
CDR3 protein: CASSWSDSTIGGSPLHF
CDR3 DNA: TGTGCCAGCAGCTGGAGCGACTCCACGATCGGCGGTTCACCCCTCCACTTT